The entry below describes one TCR beta chain. With UMI labels, 5' RACE was used to prepare the TRB cDNA libraries. TCRdb reprocessed the 5' RACE reads, keeping one entry per CDR3 protein, no DNA. In all, the sample yields more than 7,500 distinct CDR3 sequences. This entry is derived from a study of CXCR3-negative and CXCR3-positive naive CD8 T cells. Germline V lookup: CDR1 SQVTM, CDR2 ANQGSEA. CDR3 size: 13 residues. V gene TRBV29-1 combines with J gene TRBJ2-7. Sequences were obtained from naive CXCR3- CD8+ T cells from blood. The subset here: CD45RO-CCR7+CD27+CD95- naive CD8+ T cells lacking CXCR3 (TNR3-). This TCR was recovered from a human donor in good health. Some clones in this sample may be carry-over from other donors' samples. The CDR3 loop reads CSVGREDGYEQYF.